This T cell receptor (beta chain) was profiled in a study of blood T cell repertoires in COVID-19. Overall study: Specimens from acute and convalescent COVID-19 originated in the United States, Italy and Spain.

The method was immunoSEQ multiplex PCR; TCRdb's version includes in-frame clones alone and lacks a portion of them. The sample shows over 250,000 clones, approximately 90% of them seen only once. Deletions cut 6 bases from V and 1 base from J, with 15 bases between. The CDR3 runs to 15 residues. From germline, CDR1 is LNHDA and CDR2 SQIVND (reference sequence). This clone was seen a few times. Sequences were obtained from peripheral blood. This chain connects TRBV19 to TRBJ1-1; a possible D gene is TRBD1 (6 bases). The source of this sequence is a woman aged 40 to 49 who had recovered from COVID-19. As DNA, the CDR3 is TGTGCCAGTAGGAGGTTTGGGACACCGAACACTGAAGCTTTCTTT. This encodes CASRRFGTPNTEAFF. The whole variable domain, filled in from reference TRBV19 and TRBJ1-1, reads DGGITQSPKYLFRKEGQNVTLSCEQNLNHDAMYWYRQDPGQGLRLIYYSQIVNDFQKGDIAEGYSVSREKKESFPLTVTSAQKNPTAFYLCASRRFGTPNTEAFFGQGTRLTVV.